A selection of T cell receptor beta chains follows, all from one sample in a study of blood T cells in healthy people across ages. Via MiXCR, TCRdb re-called the 5' RACE reads, giving one row per CDR3 protein. This sample has roughly 1,300,000 distinct CDR3 sequences, with approximately 59% found just once. Sequencing was performed on blood. All receptors derive from a man aged 18 to 29 in good health. The CDR3 runs from the conserved cysteine through the conserved F or W. The D gene is left open where the match is weak. The listing skips clone size in some rows; elsewhere it reads once, few, many or a size class.

.	TRBV6-4	14	.	TRBJ1-1	TGTGCCAGCACCCTCGAGGCGTCGAACACTGAAGCTTTCTTT	CASTLEASNTEAFF
.	TRBV24-1	12	.	TRBJ1-2	TGTGCCACCTGGGGGGTTGACTATGGCTACACCTTC	CATWGVDYGYTF
.	TRBV5-6	18	.	TRBJ2-7	TGTGCCAGCAGCTTAGACTATTATGGGGGGATTATCTCCTACGAGCAGTACTTC	CASSLDYYGGIISYEQYF
.	TRBV20-1	13	.	TRBJ2-3	TGCAGTGCTATCGGCGGGGTCACAGATACGCAGTATTTT	CSAIGGVTDTQYF
.	TRBV29-1	14	.	TRBJ2-3	TGCAGCGTGGGAAGAGACCTCGGCACAGATACGCAGTATTTT	CSVGRDLGTDTQYF
.	TRBV6-5	13	.	TRBJ2-3	TGTGCCAGCAGCCTACACCGCACAGATACGCAGTATTTT	CASSLHRTDTQYF
.	TRBV7-2	19	.	TRBJ2-6	TGTGCCAGCAGCTTACCTCAATGGAGGGGCGGTTCTGGGGCCAACGTCCTGACTTTC	CASSLPQWRGGSGANVLTF
.	TRBV3-1	16	.	TRBJ2-1	TGTGCCAGCAGCCAATCGAGCACGGGATACTACAATGAGCAGTTCTTC	CASSQSSTGYYNEQFF
.	TRBV4-2	17	.	TRBJ2-3	TGTGCCAGCAGCCCGCGGACCACCGCGGGACCGGAAGATACGCAGTATTTT	CASSPRTTAGPEDTQYF
TRBD2	TRBV4-2	17	.	TRBJ2-7	TGTGCCAGCAGCCAAGGGCTAGCGGGCCTGATTCCCTACGAGCAGTACTTC	CASSQGLAGLIPYEQYF
.	TRBV20-1	14	.	TRBJ1-1	TGCAGTGCTAGAGAGGCGGTTGGGGGGCGTGAAGCTTTCTTT	CSAREAVGGREAFF
.	TRBV10-3	14	.	TRBJ2-5	TGTGCCATCAGTCCCCATACGAGGGGGGAGACCCAGTACTTC	CAISPHTRGETQYF
.	TRBV7-6	15	.	TRBJ2-3	TGTGCCAGCAGCTTGAGAAGCGGCACCACAGATACGCAGTATTTT	CASSLRSGTTDTQYF
.	TRBV12-3/TRBV12-4	17	few	TRBJ2-3	TGTGCCAGCAGTCCCTACTCGTCCGGGACGCGCACAGATACGCAGTATTTT	CASSPYSSGTRTDTQYF
.	TRBV6-1	14	.	TRBJ1-2	TGTGCCAGCAGTGTTGGCAGATCGAGCTATGGCTACACCTTC	CASSVGRSSYGYTF
.	TRBV27	16	.	TRBJ2-1	TGTGCCAGCAGTCCCACAGGGGAGGAATCCTACAATGAGCAGTTCTTC	CASSPTGEESYNEQFF
.	TRBV20-1	16	.	TRBJ2-7	TGCAGTGCTAGAGAGGCCCTGGGGCAGCGATACTACGAGCAGTACTTC	CSAREALGQRYYEQYF
.	TRBV2	13	.	TRBJ2-1	TGTGCCAGCAGTACCGACGGTCCTGGTGAGCAGTTCTTC	CASSTDGPGEQFF
.	TRBV7-9	12	once	TRBJ2-7	TGTGCCAGCAGCTTCTTTACCATCGAGCAGTACTTC	CASSFFTIEQYF
TRBD2	TRBV6-2/TRBV6-3	15	few	TRBJ2-7	TGTGCCAGCAGCCCTCTCCTCTCGGGGGGATCCGAGCAGTACTTC	CASSPLLSGGSEQYF
TRBD1	TRBV6-5	13	.	TRBJ1-2	TGTGCCAGCAGAAAACAGGGGTGGTATGGCTACACCTTC	CASRKQGWYGYTF
.	TRBV18	15	.	TRBJ2-1	TGTGCCAGCTCCCAACAGGGTGTGTTTAGCGATGAGCAGTTCTTC	CASSQQGVFSDEQFF
TRBD2	TRBV25-1	16	.	TRBJ2-1	TGTGTCAGCAGTAGCGCACTAGCGGGAGTCTACAATGAGCAGTTCTTC	CVSSSALAGVYNEQFF
TRBD1	TRBV5-1	14	.	TRBJ2-1	TGCGCCAGCAGCTTCCGGGACAGGGCCAATGAGCAGTTCTTC	CASSFRDRANEQFF
.	TRBV24-1	14	.	TRBJ2-1	TGTGCCACCAGTGATGGCCTAGACTACAATGAGCAGTTCTTC	CATSDGLDYNEQFF
.	TRBV29-1	13	.	TRBJ2-7	TGCAGCGTTGAAAAATTCAAGGGCTACGAGCAGTACTTC	CSVEKFKGYEQYF
TRBD2	TRBV12-3/TRBV12-4	17	.	TRBJ2-3	TGTGCCAGCAGTTTTTGGACTAGCGGGGGTATCACAGATACGCAGTATTTT	CASSFWTSGGITDTQYF
.	TRBV20-1	15	.	TRBJ2-7	TGCAGTGCTACGAACCCCCGACCGAGCTCCTACGAGCAGTACTTC	CSATNPRPSSYEQYF
.	TRBV6-4	11	.	TRBJ1-2	TGTGCCAGCAGATTTGAGGGAAAGGGCACCTTC	CASRFEGKGTF
.	TRBV6-5	14	.	TRBJ2-1	TGTGCCAGCAGTTACGGATGGCAGGGTAATGAGCAGTTCTTC	CASSYGWQGNEQFF
.	TRBV7-2	15	once	TRBJ2-5	TGTGCCAGCAGCTTTCCTCTAGCCTTCCAAGAGACCCTGTACTTC	CASSFPLAFQETLYF
.	TRBV27	16	.	TRBJ2-3	TGTGCCAGCAGTTTTCTTGGTGCGGGGAACACAGATACGCTGTATTTT	CASSFLGAGNTDTLYF